This entry features one TCR beta chain sequence. Its antigen is still unknown. The data belong to a study of cytomegalovirus exposure and HLA in healthy donors. The wider study: A prior study identified 110 million or so unique TCR beta sequences from roughly 180 million T cells.

Trimming cost V 1 base and J 1 base, with 7 bases left between them. This CDR3 region has 15 residues. Germline CDR1 MGHDK, CDR2 SYGVNS. Overall study findings and caveats: When analyzed later, a missense DCLRE1C variant was found to be linked to TCR beta V- and J-gene trimming. Equally common other TCR beta chains were less clonally expanded than HLA-associated ones, a later analysis found.

The PCR made use of 60 Vbeta and 13 Jbeta primers. In the original processing: Later reanalysis found 80 million or so unique TCR beta chains, around 11 million of them shared. Assay used: immunoSEQ multiplex PCR; TCRdb lists only in-frame clones, some missing. V and J calls plus clone size are reproduced from that table; the DNA served to infer D and trimming. Altogether about 190,000 clones are present, 84% being singletons, with the ten largest covering over 2.5%. The chain joins TRBV25-1 to TRBJ2-2, with unresolved D. Sequencing was carried out using PBMCs. The sequence was obtained from a woman aged 45-59 years in good health and CMV-seropositive. The CDR3 protein is CASSESRKNTGELFF. For the CDR3, the DNA is TGTGCCAGCAGTGAATCCAGGAAGAACACCGGGGAGCTGTTTTTT.